This T cell receptor (beta chain) was sequenced during a study of blood T cell repertoires in COVID-19. Study at large: Collection of acute and convalescent COVID-19 samples took place in the United States, Italy and Spain. From T cells, B-cell-depleted T cells, or PBMCs came the material, which was cDNA or gDNA.

This clone appeared a single time. Under the authors' procedure: Estimation of nucleated cell counts was performed using reference gene primer amplification. Clones were read by immunoSEQ multiplex PCR, and TCRdb kept only the in-frame ones, dropping some. That table is the source of V, J and clone size, and D and trimming were worked out from the DNA. The sample consists of approximately 13,000 clones, over 80% of them appearing once. The CDR3 sequence is 13 residues long. With 10 bases clipped from V and 4 bases from J, the junction kept 9 bases outside the gene matches. The V gene's germline CDR1 is LNHDA and CDR2 SQIVND (reference sequence).

J is TRBJ1-1 and V is TRBV19, with 7 bases fitting TRBD1. The sequencing sample was made of peripheral blood. The clonotype was recovered from a man aged 35 to 55 with active or convalescent COVID-19. Here the CDR3 reads CATSSGGGTEAFF. The CDR3 DNA is TGTGCCACCTCCTCAGGGGGAGGCACTGAAGCTTTCTTT. The entire variable domain, with the rest obtained from reference TRBV19 and TRBJ1-1, is as follows: DGGITQSPKYLFRKEGQNVTLSCEQNLNHDAMYWYRQDPGQGLRLIYYSQIVNDFQKGDIAEGYSVSREKKESFPLTVTSAQKNPTAFYLCATSSGGGTEAFFGQGTRLTVV.